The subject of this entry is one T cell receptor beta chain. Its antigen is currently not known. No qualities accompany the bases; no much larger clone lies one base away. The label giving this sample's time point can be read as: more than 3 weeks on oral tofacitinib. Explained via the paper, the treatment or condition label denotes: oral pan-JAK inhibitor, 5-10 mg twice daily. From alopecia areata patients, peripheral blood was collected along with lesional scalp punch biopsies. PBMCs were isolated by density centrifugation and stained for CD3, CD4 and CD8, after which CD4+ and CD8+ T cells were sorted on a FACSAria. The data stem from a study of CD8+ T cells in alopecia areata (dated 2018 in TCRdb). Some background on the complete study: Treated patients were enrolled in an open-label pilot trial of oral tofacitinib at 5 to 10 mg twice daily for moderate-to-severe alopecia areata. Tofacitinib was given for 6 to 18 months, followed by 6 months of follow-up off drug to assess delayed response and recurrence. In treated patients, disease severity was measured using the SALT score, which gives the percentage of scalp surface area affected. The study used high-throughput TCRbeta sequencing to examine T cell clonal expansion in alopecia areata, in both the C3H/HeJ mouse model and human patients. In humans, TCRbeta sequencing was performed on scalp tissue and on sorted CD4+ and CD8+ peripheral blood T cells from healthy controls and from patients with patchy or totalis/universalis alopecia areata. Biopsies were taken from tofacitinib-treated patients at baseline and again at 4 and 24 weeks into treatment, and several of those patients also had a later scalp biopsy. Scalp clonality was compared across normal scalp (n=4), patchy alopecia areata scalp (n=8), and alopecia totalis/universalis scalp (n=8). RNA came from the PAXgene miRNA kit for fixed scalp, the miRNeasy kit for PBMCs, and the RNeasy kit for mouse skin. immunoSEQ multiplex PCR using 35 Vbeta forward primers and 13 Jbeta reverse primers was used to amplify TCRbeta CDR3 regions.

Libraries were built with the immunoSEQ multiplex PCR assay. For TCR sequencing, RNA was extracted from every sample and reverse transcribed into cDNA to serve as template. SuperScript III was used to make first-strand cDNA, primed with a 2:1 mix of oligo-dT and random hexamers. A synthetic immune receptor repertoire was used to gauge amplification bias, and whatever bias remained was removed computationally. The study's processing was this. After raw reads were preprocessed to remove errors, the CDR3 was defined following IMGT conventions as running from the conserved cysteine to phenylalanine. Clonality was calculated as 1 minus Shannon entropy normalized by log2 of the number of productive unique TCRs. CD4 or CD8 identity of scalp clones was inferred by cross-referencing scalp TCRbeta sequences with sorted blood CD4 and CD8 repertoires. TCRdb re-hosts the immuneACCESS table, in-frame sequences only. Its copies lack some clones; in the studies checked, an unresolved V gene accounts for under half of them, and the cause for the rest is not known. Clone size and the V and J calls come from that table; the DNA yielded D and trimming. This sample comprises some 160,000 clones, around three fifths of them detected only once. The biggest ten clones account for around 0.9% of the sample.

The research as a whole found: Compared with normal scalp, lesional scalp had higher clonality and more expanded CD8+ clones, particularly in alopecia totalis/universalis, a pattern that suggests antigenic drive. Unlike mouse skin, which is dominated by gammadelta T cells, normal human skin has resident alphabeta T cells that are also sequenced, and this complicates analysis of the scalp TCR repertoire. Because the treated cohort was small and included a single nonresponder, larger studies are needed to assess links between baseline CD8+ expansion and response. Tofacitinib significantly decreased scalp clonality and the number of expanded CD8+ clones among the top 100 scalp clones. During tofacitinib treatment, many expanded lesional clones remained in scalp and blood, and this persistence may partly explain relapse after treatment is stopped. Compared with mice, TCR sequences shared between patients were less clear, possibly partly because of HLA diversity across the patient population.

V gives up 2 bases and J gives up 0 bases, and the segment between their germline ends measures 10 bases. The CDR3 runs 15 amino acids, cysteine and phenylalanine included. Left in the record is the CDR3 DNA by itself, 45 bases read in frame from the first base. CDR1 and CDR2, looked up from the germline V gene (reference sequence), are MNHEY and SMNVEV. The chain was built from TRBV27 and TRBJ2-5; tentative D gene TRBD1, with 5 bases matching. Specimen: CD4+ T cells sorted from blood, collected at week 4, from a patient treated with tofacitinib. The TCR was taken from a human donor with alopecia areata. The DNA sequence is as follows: TGTGCCAGCAGTTTAAATTGGGGCCACCAAGAGACCCAGTACTTC. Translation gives CASSLNWGHQETQYF.